This T cell receptor (beta chain) was obtained from a study of cytomegalovirus exposure and HLA in healthy donors. For this clone: The target antigen is unknown. Other DNA sequences in this specimen translate into the identical CDR3.

The PCR ran on 60 Vbeta and 13 Jbeta primers. The method was immunoSEQ multiplex PCR; TCRdb's version includes in-frame clones alone and lacks a portion of them. The data contain 150,000 or so clones, approximately 81% of them singletons. Findings and limits, study-wide: A later look showed TCR association rates differing by HLA locus, highest for DRB1 and lowest for HLA-C. Most observed TCR sequences were rare, whereas some public TCRs were detected in many donors.

The sample consisted of PBMCs. This receptor was obtained from a female donor in good health and CMV-seronegative.

CDR3 bases: TGTGCCAGCAGCTACCTGACAGGGGAGAAGGGCTACACCTTC. Its protein product is CASSYLTGEKGYTF. The chain employs TRBV28 and TRBJ1-2, with 8 bases aligning to TRBD1. CDR1 and CDR2 from the germline V gene are MDHEN and SYDVKM. The CDR3 length is 14 residues. The trim removed 6 bases at V and 8 bases at J, leaving 11 bases unmatched.